The rows below give T cell receptor beta chains drawn from one sample of a study of blood T cell repertoires in COVID-19. Clones were read by immunoSEQ multiplex PCR, and TCRdb kept only the in-frame ones, dropping some. The sample lists approximately 170,000 clones, approximately 82% occurring once. The sample comprised peripheral blood. All receptors come from an elderly woman with active or convalescent COVID-19. CDR3s include the opening cysteine and the closing phenylalanine or tryptophan. Each record gives: J gene, D gene, V gene, CDR3 protein, CDR3 DNA. The D gene is left open where the match is weak.

TRBJ2-1	TRBD1	TRBV11-2	CASSPLTGIYNEQFF	TGTGCCAGCAGCCCACTGACAGGGATATACAATGAGCAGTTCTTC
TRBJ1-1	NA	TRBV7-9	CASSLEGVYTEAFF	TGTGCCAGCAGCTTAGAAGGGGTGTACACTGAAGCTTTCTTT
TRBJ1-4	TRBD1	TRBV19	CASSGGQTWTNEKLFF	TGTGCCAGTAGTGGGGGACAGACCTGGACTAATGAAAAACTGTTTTTT
TRBJ2-1	NA	TRBV5-1	CASSLGEGHYNEQFF	TGCGCCAGCAGCTTGGGTGAGGGCCACTACAATGAGCAGTTCTTC
TRBJ1-2	NA	TRBV28	CASMRGLGYGYTF	TGTGCCAGCATGCGGGGCTTAGGCTATGGCTACACCTTC
TRBJ1-1	TRBD1	TRBV2	CASSVIRDRPQAFF	TGTGCCAGCAGTGTGATACGGGACAGGCCTCAAGCTTTCTTT
TRBJ1-5	TRBD1	TRBV5-1	CASSLMTGADQPQHF	TGCGCCAGCAGCTTGATGACAGGGGCCGATCAGCCCCAGCATTTT
TRBJ2-3	NA	TRBV5-6	CASSLVLFSTSTDTQYF	TGTGCCAGCAGCTTGGTGCTCTTTAGCACTAGCACAGATACGCAGTATTTT
TRBJ1-1	TRBD1	TRBV5-1	CASSWTGGDTEAFF	TGCGCCAGCAGCTGGACAGGAGGGGACACTGAAGCTTTCTTT
TRBJ1-5	NA	TRBV30	CAWSVLVGRGHSNQPQHF	TGTGCCTGGAGTGTACTGGTGGGCAGGGGCCATAGCAATCAGCCCCAGCATTTT
TRBJ2-1	TRBD1	TRBV5-1	CASSLVGQGVSNEQFF	TGCGCCAGCAGCTTGGTTGGGCAGGGGGTAAGCAATGAGCAGTTCTTC
TRBJ2-5	TRBD2	TRBV5-5	CASSSNGGETQYF	TGTGCCAGCAGCTCTAACGGGGGGGAGACCCAGTACTTC
TRBJ2-5	NA	TRBV7-3	CASSPRTGLGETQYF	TGTGCCAGCAGCCCGAGGACTGGGCTCGGGGAGACCCAGTACTTC
TRBJ1-1	NA	TRBV29-1	CSVVRGEAFF	TGCAGCGTTGTTAGGGGTGAGGCTTTCTTT
TRBJ1-1	NA	TRBV28	CATREDPEAFF	TGTGCCACCCGAGAGGATCCTGAAGCTTTCTTT
TRBJ1-2	NA	TRBV14	CASSQGRHYGYTF	TGTGCCAGCAGCCAGGGGCGACACTATGGCTACACCTTC
TRBJ1-5	NA	TRBV19	CASSLRGGSNQPQHF	TGTGCCAGTAGCCTCAGGGGCGGTAGCAATCAGCCCCAGCATTTT
TRBJ1-2	TRBD1	TRBV19	CASSRRDRDYGYTF	TGTGCCAGTAGCCGCCGGGACAGGGACTATGGCTACACCTTC